This is a list of T cell receptor beta chains from one sample in a study of lymphopenia after photon versus proton radiotherapy. This table comes from immunoSEQ multiplex PCR, and its TCRdb copy is limited to in-frame clones, with some not included. The data contain tens of thousands of clones, over 75% of them singletons. The sample here was peripheral blood, taken from a patient treated with photon-based radiotherapy. These TCRs come from a man aged 40-50 years with gastric cancer. Both conserved end residues are part of each CDR3. D genes are given only for firm matches. Size values are once, few and many counts, or a class for expanded clones, and some rows have none.

TRBV7-9	TRBJ2-1	NA	NA	TGTGCCAGCAGCTTAGGAACCGGGCCGAGCCCCCTCTACAATGAGCAGTTCTTC	CASSLGTGPSPLYNEQFF
TRBV5-1	TRBJ2-7	NA	TRBD1	TGCGCCAGCAGGCCTCAAGGGGGCAGCTCCTACGAGCAGTACTTC	CASRPQGGSSYEQYF
TRBV9	TRBJ1-2	NA	TRBD1	TGTGCCAGCAGCCCGCTCCAGGGGGCCTATGGCTACACCTTC	CASSPLQGAYGYTF
TRBV7-6	TRBJ1-4	NA	NA	TGTGCCAGCAGCTCGGACAACACTAATGAAAAACTGTTTTTT	CASSSDNTNEKLFF
TRBV6-5	TRBJ1-2	NA	NA	TGTGCCAGCAGTTCGCAGGATGGCTACACCTTC	CASSSQDGYTF
TRBV4-1	TRBJ2-7	NA	TRBD2	TGCGCCAGCAGCCCCCACGGCGGGGGTCCGGCCTACGAGCAGTACTTC	CASSPHGGGPAYEQYF
TRBV21-1	TRBJ1-1	NA	NA	TGTGCCAGCAGCAAACGGGTCGGGACAGAGGGTCTCGCTGAAGCTTTCTTT	CASSKRVGTEGLAEAFF
TRBV10-3	TRBJ1-1	NA	NA	TGTGCCAGCCTCTTAGACAGTAACACTGAAGCTTTCTTT	CASLLDSNTEAFF
TRBV4-3	TRBJ2-1	NA	TRBD1	TGCGCCAGCAGCCAAGACAGGGGGAGTGAGCAGTTCTTC	CASSQDRGSEQFF
TRBV29-1	TRBJ1-2	NA	NA	TGCAGCGCCTCGGACAGTTATGGCTACACCTTC	CSASDSYGYTF
TRBV11-1	TRBJ2-5	NA	NA	TGTGCCAGCAGCGCGCCCAGTCAAGAGACCCAGTACTTC	CASSAPSQETQYF
TRBV7-2	TRBJ1-4	NA	NA	TGTGCCAGTCTAAGGGGGAACGGCGAAAAACTGTTTTTT	CASLRGNGEKLFF
TRBV5-1	TRBJ2-3	NA	TRBD1	TGCGCCAGCAGCCCCGGACAGGGCACAGATACGCAGTATTTT	CASSPGQGTDTQYF
TRBV27	TRBJ1-1	NA	NA	TGTGCCAGCAGTCCGACGGGGATGGCAGAAGAAGCTTTCTTT	CASSPTGMAEEAFF
TRBV6-5	TRBJ2-1	NA	NA	TGTGCCAGCAGGAACGGGGCTTACAATGAGCAGTTCTTC	CASRNGAYNEQFF
TRBV29-1	TRBJ2-1	NA	TRBD1	TGCAGCGTCATATCCGGGACAGGGTCCTATGAGCAGTTCTTC	CSVISGTGSYEQFF
TRBV6-5	TRBJ1-6	NA	NA	TGTGCCAGAAGGGGATTCAGGGGTTCACCCCTCCACTTT	CARRGFRGSPLHF
TRBV25-1	TRBJ2-7	NA	TRBD1	TGTGCCAGCAGTGACCCCGGGACAGGGCTATACGAGCAGTACTTC	CASSDPGTGLYEQYF
TRBV2	TRBJ1-5	once	NA	TGTGCCAGCAGTGAAGGGCAGGGAACTCAGCCCCAGCATTTT	CASSEGQGTQPQHF
TRBV4-3	TRBJ2-1	NA	TRBD1	TGCGCCAGCAGCCGACAGACAGGGGGCTACAATGAGCAGTTCTTC	CASSRQTGGYNEQFF
TRBV11-1	TRBJ2-3	once	NA	TGTGCCAGCAGCTTTAACCCTAGCACAGATACGCAGTATTTT	CASSFNPSTDTQYF
TRBV7-9	TRBJ1-2	NA	NA	TGTGCCAGCAGCTTAAGGGGGATCTATGGCTACACCTTC	CASSLRGIYGYTF
TRBV6-1	TRBJ1-1	few	NA	TGTGCCAGCAGTGCCTACAGGAACACTGAAGCTTTCTTT	CASSAYRNTEAFF
TRBV2	TRBJ2-1	NA	TRBD2	TGTGCCAGCACCGAGGGACTAGTGGTTGAGCAGTTCTTC	CASTEGLVVEQFF